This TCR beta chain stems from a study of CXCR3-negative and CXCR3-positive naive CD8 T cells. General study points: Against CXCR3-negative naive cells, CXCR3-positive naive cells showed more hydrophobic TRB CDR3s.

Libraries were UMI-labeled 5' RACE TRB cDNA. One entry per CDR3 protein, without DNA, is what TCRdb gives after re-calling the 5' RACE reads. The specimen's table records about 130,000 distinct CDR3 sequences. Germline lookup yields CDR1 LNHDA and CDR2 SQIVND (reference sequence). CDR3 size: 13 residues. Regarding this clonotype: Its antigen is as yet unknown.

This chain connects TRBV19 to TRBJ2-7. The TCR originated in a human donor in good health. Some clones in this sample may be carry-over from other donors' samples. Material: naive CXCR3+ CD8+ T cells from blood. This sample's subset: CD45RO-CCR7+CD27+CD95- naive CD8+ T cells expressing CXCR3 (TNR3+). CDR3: CASKGGGSYEQYF.